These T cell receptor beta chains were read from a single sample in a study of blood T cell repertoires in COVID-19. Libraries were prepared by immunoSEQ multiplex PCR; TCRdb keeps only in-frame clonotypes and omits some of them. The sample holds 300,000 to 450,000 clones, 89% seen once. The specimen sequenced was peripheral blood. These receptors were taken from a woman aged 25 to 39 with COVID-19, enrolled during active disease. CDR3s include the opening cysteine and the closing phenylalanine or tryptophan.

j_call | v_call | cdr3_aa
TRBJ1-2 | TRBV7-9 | CASSLVTGEGYTF
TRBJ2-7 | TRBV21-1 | CASRMGGDLISYEQYF
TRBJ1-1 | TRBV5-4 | CASNDKTGYTEAFF
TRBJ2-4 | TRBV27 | CASSFLLLPAKNIQYF
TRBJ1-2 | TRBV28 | CATQSGQGPGYTF
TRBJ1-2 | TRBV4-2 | CASSPRRDSNYGYTF
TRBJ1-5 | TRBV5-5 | CASSLFGGGSAPQHF
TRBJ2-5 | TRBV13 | CASSLEAGGVETQYF
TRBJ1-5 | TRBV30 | CAWSSTRGQPQHF
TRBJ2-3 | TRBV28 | CASSLETRVSTDTQYF